Presented here are 27 T cell receptor beta chains from one specimen sequenced in a study of cytomegalovirus exposure and HLA in healthy donors. The study ran its PCR with 60 Vbeta and 13 Jbeta primers. Sequencing used immunoSEQ multiplex PCR; TCRdb keeps in-frame clones, though not all of them. The sample holds hundreds of thousands of clones, around 85% seen once. Source material: PBMCs. The receptors stem from a girl aged 2 to 10 in good health and CMV-seronegative.

The chain combines TRBV20-1 with TRBJ1-1; 7 bases match TRBD1. J was trimmed by 8 bases and V by 6 bases; bases with no gene match: 6. CDR1 and CDR2 (germline): DFQATT, SNEGSKA (reference sequence). The length of the CDR3 is 11 residues. The CDR3 DNA follows: TGCAGTGCCTGGAGACAGGGAGAAGCTTTCTTT. Encoded protein: CSAWRQGEAFF.

The chain is built from TRBV4-1 and TRBJ2-2, with D uncertain. This CDR3 is built from 16 residues. From germline, CDR1 is MGHRA and CDR2 YSYEKL. The V gene lost 6 bases and the J gene lost 6 bases, with 20 bases spanning the gap. The CDR3 sequence: CASSSVGSLGAGELFF. The CDR3 nucleotides read TGCGCCAGCAGTTCTGTAGGCAGCCTCGGAGCCGGGGAGCTGTTTTTT.

To note about this clone: The identical CDR3 is also encoded by other nucleotide sequences in the sample. The V and J genes are TRBV19 and TRBJ2-2; 9 nucleotides line up with TRBD2. The V and J ends lost 5 bases and 5 bases, in that order; junction bases with no gene match: 6. Germline loops: CDR1 LNHDA, CDR2 SQIVND (reference sequence). The CDR3 has 15 residues. CDR3 bases: TGTGCCAGTAGTCCACTAGCGGGTGTGACCGGGGAGCTGTTTTTT. The encoded protein is CASSPLAGVTGELFF.

This clone was recorded only once. J is TRBJ2-1 and V is TRBV27; 8 nucleotides align to TRBD1. The germline CDR1 and CDR2 sequences are MNHEY and SMNVEV (reference sequence). The junction had 7 bases not matched to a gene; V was cut back by 2 bases and J by 4 bases. The CDR3 has 16 residues. CDR3 sequence reads: CASSLIRTGIYNEQFF. The CDR3 region has the DNA TGTGCCAGCAGTTTAATTCGGACAGGGATTTACAATGAGCAGTTCTTC.

The chain uses TRBV7-6 and TRBJ2-7, with a possible D match to TRBD2 (5 bases). V was trimmed by 5 bases and J by 6 bases, leaving 11 bases between them. The CDR3 spans 12 residues. CDR1 and CDR2 (germline): SGHVS, FNYEAQ. The CDR3 protein is CASSPPGSEQYF. The CDR3 coding sequence is TGTGCCAGCAGCCCCCCGGGGAGCGAGCAGTACTTC.

This chain uses TRBV5-4 with TRBJ1-5; 9 bases match TRBD1. Trimming at V came to 3 bases and at J to 2 bases, leaving 3 bases not matched to a gene. In germline, CDR1 is SGHNT, CDR2 YYREEE (reference sequence). The CDR3 sequence is 15 residues long. This chain's CDR3 is CASSSGQGRNQPQHF. The CDR3 DNA reads as TGTGCCAGCAGCTCCGGACAGGGGCGCAATCAGCCCCAGCATTTT.

This clone was seen once. This chain links TRBV4-2 with TRBJ1-2; unclear D gene. The CDR3 runs 13 residues. Per germline, CDR1 LGHNA and CDR2 YNFKEQ. V was cut by 0 bases and J by 4 bases, with 6 bases left in between. This CDR3 reads CASSQETTYGYTF. CDR3 sequence (DNA): TGTGCCAGCAGCCAAGAGACAACCTATGGCTACACCTTC.

V usage is TRBV27 and J usage is TRBJ2-1; weak D call: TRBD1 (5 bases). The V end was cut by 5 bases, the J end by 0 bases, with 11 bases between. The CDR3 length is 15 residues. CDR1 is MNHEY, CDR2 SMNVEV, per germline (reference sequence). The CDR3, as DNA: TGTGCCAGCAGTCATGGGGCTGGCTCCTACAATGAGCAGTTCTTC. It translates to CASSHGAGSYNEQFF.

The chain couples TRBV9 to TRBJ2-3, with 7 bases that match TRBD2. CDR1 and CDR2 from the germline V gene are SGDLS and YYNGEE. CDR3 length equals 14 residues. Trimming took 7 bases from V and 5 from J; bases not matched to a gene: 10. CDR3 in DNA: TGTGCCAGCGGGGAGGGACCCGGCAAAGATACGCAGTATTTT. Its protein product is CASGEGPGKDTQYF.

The rearrangement uses TRBV6-1 and TRBJ1-2; D may be TRBD1 (6 bases). The germline gives CDR1 MNHNS, CDR2 SASEGT. The CDR3 runs 12 residues. Trimming removed 5 bases from V and 7 bases from J, with 11 bases in between. The CDR3 loop is CASSRGGSGYTF. CDR3 DNA sequence: TGTGCCAGCAGTCGAGGGGGTAGTGGCTACACCTTC.

The genes are TRBV7-6 and TRBJ2-7, with 9 bases identical to TRBD2. Trimming took 4 bases from V and 9 from J; bases not matched to a gene: 13. CDR3 length: 15 residues. Germline CDR1 reads SGHVS; CDR2 reads FNYEAQ. The CDR3, as DNA: TGTGCCAGCAGCTCAACCGGGACTAGCCCGGGATGGCAGTACTTC. This sequence encodes CASSSTGTSPGWQYF.

V is TRBV7-2 and J is TRBJ2-5; 8 positions agree with TRBD2. The CDR3 totals 15 residues. CDR1 is SGHTA and CDR2 is FQGNSA in the germline V gene. The V gene end was trimmed by 11 bases and the J gene end by 2 bases; junction bases not matched to a gene: 13. The CDR3 sequence: CASRDSAGVQETQYF. In DNA form, the CDR3 reads TGTGCCTCGCGCGACTCAGCGGGGGTACAAGAGACCCAGTACTTC.

The chain recombines TRBV4-1 with TRBJ2-1; 9 bases map to TRBD2. The CDR3 loop spans 15 amino acids. V gave up 3 bases and J gave up 7 bases; unmatched junction bases: 7. The germline V gene has CDR1 MGHRA and CDR2 YSYEKL. CDR3 region: CASSHLAGVQNEQFF. The CDR3 DNA follows: TGCGCCAGCAGCCACTTAGCGGGAGTTCAGAATGAGCAGTTCTTC.

This clone was counted a few times. The chain carries TRBV13 and TRBJ2-7; 8 bases agree with TRBD1. The length of the CDR3 is 14 residues. Germline V lookup: CDR1 PRHDT, CDR2 FYEKMQ (reference sequence). Trimming took 4 bases from V and 5 from J; bases not matched to a gene: 7. The DNA for the CDR3 is TGTGCCAGCAGCTCAACGGACAGGGAGAACGAGCAGTACTTC. Translated, it gives CASSSTDRENEQYF.

The chain recombines TRBV5-5 with TRBJ2-7; 12 nucleotides line up with TRBD2. The V gene's germline CDR1 is SGHKS and CDR2 YYEKEE (reference sequence). The length of the CDR3 is 14 residues. Trimming at V came to 1 base and at J to 4 bases, leaving 0 bases not matched to a gene. The CDR3, as DNA: TGTGCCAGCAGCTTGACTAGCGGGGGGTACGAGCAGTACTTC. It yields the protein CASSLTSGGYEQYF. The complete variable domain, with remaining parts taken from reference TRBV5-5 and TRBJ2-7, reads DAGVTQSPTHLIKTRGQQVTLRCSPISGHKSVSWYQQVLGQGPQFIFQYYEKEERGRGNFPDRFSARQFPNYSSELNVNALLLGDSALYLCASSLTSGGYEQYFGPGTRLTVT.

This clone was found a few times. V gene TRBV5-1 combines with J gene TRBJ2-2; D call uncertain. Germline CDR1 is SGHRS and CDR2 is YFSETQ. The CDR3 covers 12 residues. With 2 bases removed from V and 10 bases from J, the gap between germline ends came to 9 bases. The DNA for the CDR3 is TGCGCCAGCAGCTTTTCGCGGATGGAGCTGTTTTTT. Translation: CASSFSRMELFF. Variable domain in full (rest from reference TRBV5-1 and TRBJ2-2): KAGVTQTPRYLIKTRGQQVTLSCSPISGHRSVSWYQQTPGQGLQFLFEYFSETQRNKGNFPGRFSGRQFSNSRSEMNVSTLELGDSALYLCASSFSRMELFFGEGSRLTVL.

V and J are TRBV5-4 and TRBJ2-7; 7 nucleotides align to TRBD2. The CDR3 contains 15 residues. J gave up 0 bases and V 4 bases, and 7 bases lay outside the gene matches. CDR1 SGHNT and CDR2 YYREEE come from the germline V gene (reference sequence). Here the CDR3 DNA reads TGTGCCAGCAGCCCGAAGAGCGGGATCTCCTACGAGCAGTACTTC. It codes for CASSPKSGISYEQYF.

The chain uses TRBV6-1 and TRBJ2-3, with D unclear. Trimming left V 2 bases short and J 2 bases short, with 11 bases between. The germline V gene encodes CDR1 MNHNS and CDR2 SASEGT. There are 15 residues in the CDR3. The CDR3 reads CASSELGVPTDTQYF. The CDR3 DNA follows: TGTGCCAGCAGTGAACTCGGTGTCCCCACAGATACGCAGTATTTT.

This chain connects TRBV27 to TRBJ2-5; TRBD2 matches at 9 bases. The germline gives CDR1 MNHEY, CDR2 SMNVEV (reference sequence). The CDR3 runs to 14 residues. Trimming cost V 5 bases and J 5 bases; bases outside gene matches: 6. CDR3 bases: TGTGCCAGCAGTCCCTTTACTAGCGGGGAGACCCAGTACTTC. It yields the protein CASSPFTSGETQYF.

This clone appeared once. The chain is built from TRBV7-7 and TRBJ1-1; the D is unclear. Per germline, CDR1 SSHAT and CDR2 FNYEAQ (reference sequence). The CDR3 contains 13 residues. V dropped 1 base and J dropped 7 bases, with 10 bases sitting between them. As DNA, the CDR3 is TGTGCCAGCAGCTTAGATACGGCGGGTGAAGCTTTCTTT. Amino acids: CASSLDTAGEAFF.

V and J are TRBV2 and TRBJ1-5, with 7 nucleotides matching TRBD1. Per the germline V gene, CDR1 is SNHLY and CDR2 is FYNNEI. The CDR3 covers 14 residues. With V trimmed by 6 bases and J by 10 bases, 12 bases remained unmatched. The CDR3 nucleotides read TGTGCCAGCAGGGACAGGAGTTTTTTGGGCCCCCAGCATTTT. It is translated as CASRDRSFLGPQHF.

The CDR3 is CASSVGGDYEQYF. Here the CDR3 DNA reads TGTGCCAGCAGCGTAGGGGGGGATTACGAGCAGTACTTC. This chain joins TRBV9 and TRBJ2-7; weak D call: TRBD2 (6 bases). The CDR3 consists of 13 residues. Between the trimmed V and J ends, which lost 0 bases and 4 bases, there was a span of 8 bases. Looked up from germline, CDR1 is SGDLS and CDR2 is YYNGEE.

The chain couples TRBV2 to TRBJ2-7; 10 positions match TRBD2. Germline values: CDR1 SNHLY, CDR2 FYNNEI. Trimming cost V 4 bases and J 4 bases; bases outside gene matches: 4. CDR3 length equals 14 residues. CDR3 protein: CASSGLAGAYEQYF. The CDR3, as DNA: TGTGCCAGCAGTGGGCTAGCGGGAGCTTACGAGCAGTACTTC.

The chain is built from TRBV14 and TRBJ2-5; D possibly corresponds to TRBD1 (5 bases). V was pared by 5 bases and J by 1 base, with 20 bases between. The CDR3 sequence is 17 residues long. Per germline, CDR1 SGHDN and CDR2 FVKESK. CDR3 DNA sequence: TGTGCCAGCAGCGTGCTGCCAGGGCGAATAAGCCAAGAGACCCAGTACTTC. Its translation is CASSVLPGRISQETQYF. The whole variable domain, filled in from reference TRBV14 and TRBJ2-5, reads EAGVTQFPSHSVIEKGQTVTLRCDPISGHDNLYWYRRVMGKEIKFLLHFVKESKQDESGMPNNRFLAERTGGTYSTLKVQPAELEDSGVYFCASSVLPGRISQETQYFGPGTRLLVL.

The chain uses TRBV11-2 and TRBJ2-1; 10 bases agree with TRBD2. Germline V gives CDR1 SGHAT, CDR2 FQNNGV. CDR3 length: 14 residues. Trimming at V came to 7 bases and at J to 8 bases, leaving 8 bases not matched to a gene. CDR3 coding DNA: TGTGCCAGCACACGGCTAGCGGGAGTCGATGAGCAGTTCTTC. It encodes CASTRLAGVDEQFF.

This sequence joins TRBV6-5 and TRBJ1-2; D is perhaps TRBD1 (5 bases). V lost 6 bases to trimming and J lost 8 bases, with 16 bases between them. The CDR3 is made up of 13 amino acids. Germline V gives CDR1 MNHEY, CDR2 SVGAGI. CDR3 loop: CASRWQGAGGYTF. Here the CDR3 DNA reads TGTGCCAGCAGGTGGCAGGGCGCGGGGGGCTACACCTTC.

Concerning this clone: Different DNA sequences within this sample yield the same CDR3. The chain has TRBV27 and TRBJ1-5; a possible D gene is TRBD1 (5 bases). In germline, CDR1 is MNHEY, CDR2 SMNVEV (reference sequence). Between the trimmed V and J ends, which lost 3 bases and 1 base, there was a span of 10 bases. The CDR3 is 15 residues long. As DNA, the CDR3 is TGTGCCAGCAGTTTGGGGCGGGGAAGCAATCAGCCCCAGCATTTT. Translation gives CASSLGRGSNQPQHF.